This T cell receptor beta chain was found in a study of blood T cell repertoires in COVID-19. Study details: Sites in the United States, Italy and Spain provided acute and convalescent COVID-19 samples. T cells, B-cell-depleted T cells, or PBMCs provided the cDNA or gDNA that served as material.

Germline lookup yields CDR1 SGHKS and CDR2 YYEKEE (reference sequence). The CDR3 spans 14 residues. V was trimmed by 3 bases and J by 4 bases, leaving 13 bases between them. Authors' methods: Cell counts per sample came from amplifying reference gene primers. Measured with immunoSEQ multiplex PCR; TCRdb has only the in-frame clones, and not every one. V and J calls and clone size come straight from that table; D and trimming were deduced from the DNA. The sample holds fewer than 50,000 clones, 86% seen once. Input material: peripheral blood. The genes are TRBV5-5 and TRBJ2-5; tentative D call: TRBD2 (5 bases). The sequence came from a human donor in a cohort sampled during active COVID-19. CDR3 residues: CASSYIGDRETQYF. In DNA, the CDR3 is TGTGCCAGCAGCTATATCGGGGATAGAGAGACCCAGTACTTC.